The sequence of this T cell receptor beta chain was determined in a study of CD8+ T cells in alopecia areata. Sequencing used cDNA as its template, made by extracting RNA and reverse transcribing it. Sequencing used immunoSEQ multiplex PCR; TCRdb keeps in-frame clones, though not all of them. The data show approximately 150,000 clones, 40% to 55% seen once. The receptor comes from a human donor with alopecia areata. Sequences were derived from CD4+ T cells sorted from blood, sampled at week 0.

The CDR3 spells CASSPGTSGRYEQYF. CDR3 coding DNA: TGTGCCAGCAGCCCCGGGACTAGCGGCCGATACGAGCAGTACTTC. The rearrangement uses TRBV4-2 and TRBJ2-7; 11 nucleotides line up with TRBD2. Germline CDR1 and CDR2: LGHNA and YNFKEQ. Losses at the gene ends were 4 bases for V and 4 bases for J; bases not matched to a gene: 6. The CDR3 spans 15 residues.